This T cell receptor beta chain was captured in a study of regulatory T cells in long-lasting Graves disease. A remark on this clonotype: As yet, its antigen is unknown.

Noted time point: persistent/refractory GD, antithyroid drugs over 5 years with positive TRAb. PBMC RNA was the source of the TCR library. The collection involved drawing around 10 milliliters of peripheral blood into EDTA tubes. The authors built TCR beta libraries using iRepertoire HTBI primers and Arm-PCR of CDR3 regions. TCRdb reprocessed the multiplex PCR reads with MiXCR, giving one entry per CDR3 protein. The table lists 400,000 or so distinct CDR3 sequences, roughly a quarter of them singletons. V dropped 6 bases and J dropped 3 bases, with 15 bases sitting between them. Germline CDR1 and CDR2: MGHDK and SYGVNS. This CDR3 has 14 amino acids. Points from the study as a whole: Examination was confined to peripheral blood, excluding thyroid tissue. TRBV28, TRBJ1-2 and TRBJ2-5 emerged as the favored segments in persistent disease.

The chain links TRBV25-1 to TRBJ2-7, with D tentatively TRBD2 (6 bases). The source is a female donor with Graves disease. Sequences were derived from peripheral blood mononuclear cells (PBMCs), sampled when the disease was refractory, from a patient treated with antithyroid drugs. CDR3 amino acids: CASSPGGSYYEQYF. The CDR3 DNA reads as TGTGCCAGCAGCCCCGGAGGGAGTTACTACGAGCAGTACTTC.